A selection of T cell receptor beta chains follows, all from one sample in a study of blood T cell repertoires in COVID-19. Method: immunoSEQ multiplex PCR; TCRdb's copy keeps in-frame clones and lacks some. The table lists around 300,000 clones, roughly 90% of them singletons. The sequenced sample was peripheral blood. The source of these receptors is a woman aged 50 to 65 with active or convalescent COVID-19. Both conserved end residues are part of each CDR3. The order of the fields is J gene, clone size, V gene, D gene, CDR3 DNA, CDR3 protein. The D gene is left open where the match is weak. A clone size is listed for some rows: how often the clone was seen (once, few, many), or a class if it is expanded.

j_gene: TRBJ1-3
abundance: -
v_gene: TRBV4-3
d_gene: -
CDR3nt: TGCGCCAGCAGCCAAGAAAGGGGTTCCTCTGGAAACACCATATATTTT
CDR3aa: CASSQERGSSGNTIYF

j_gene: TRBJ2-7
abundance: -
v_gene: TRBV6-5
d_gene: -
CDR3nt: TGTGCCAGCAGCCCCAAATCCAGTGGCAGCTACGAGCAGTACTTC
CDR3aa: CASSPKSSGSYEQYF

j_gene: TRBJ2-3
abundance: -
v_gene: TRBV6-2/TRBV6-3
d_gene: -
CDR3nt: TGTGCCAGCAGTTATAATCGGGTCAGCCCCGGCACAGATACGCAGTATTTT
CDR3aa: CASSYNRVSPGTDTQYF

j_gene: TRBJ1-1
abundance: -
v_gene: TRBV30
d_gene: -
CDR3nt: TGTGCCTGGAGTGTACCGTGGGGCAAGTTTACTTTCTTT
CDR3aa: CAWSVPWGKFTFF

j_gene: TRBJ2-1
abundance: -
v_gene: TRBV30
d_gene: TRBD2
CDR3nt: TGTGCCTGGACCCCGGGACTAGCGGGAGTAAATGAGCAGTTCTTC
CDR3aa: CAWTPGLAGVNEQFF

j_gene: TRBJ1-2
abundance: -
v_gene: TRBV28
d_gene: -
CDR3nt: TGTGCCAGCAGTCAGTCTCTCTATGGCTACACCTTC
CDR3aa: CASSQSLYGYTF

j_gene: TRBJ2-7
abundance: -
v_gene: TRBV12-3/TRBV12-4
d_gene: -
CDR3nt: TGTGCCAGCAGTCCTACAGGGAACGGGCTGCAGTACTTC
CDR3aa: CASSPTGNGLQYF

j_gene: TRBJ1-6
abundance: -
v_gene: TRBV7-8
d_gene: -
CDR3nt: TGTGCCAGCCGACACGGGGGTTCACCCCTCCACTTT
CDR3aa: CASRHGGSPLHF

j_gene: TRBJ2-7
abundance: -
v_gene: TRBV28
d_gene: -
CDR3nt: TGTGCCAGCAGTTTAGGGCTCTATGGCTCCTACGAGCAGTACTTC
CDR3aa: CASSLGLYGSYEQYF

j_gene: TRBJ2-7
abundance: -
v_gene: TRBV6-8
d_gene: -
CDR3nt: TGTGCCAGCAGTTATGTCTTAAGTTTACATGCCTCCTACGAGCAGTACTTC
CDR3aa: CASSYVLSLHASYEQYF

j_gene: TRBJ1-1
abundance: -
v_gene: TRBV5-1
d_gene: -
CDR3nt: TGCGCCAGCAGCTTTCAAACCGGGGACTCAAACACTGAAGCTTTCTTT
CDR3aa: CASSFQTGDSNTEAFF

j_gene: TRBJ2-6
abundance: -
v_gene: TRBV9
d_gene: TRBD1
CDR3nt: TGTGCCAGCAGCGCCCGGGACAGCCGACCCGGGCTATCTGGGGCCAACGTCCTGACTTTC
CDR3aa: CASSARDSRPGLSGANVLTF

j_gene: TRBJ1-3
abundance: -
v_gene: TRBV7-2
d_gene: -
CDR3nt: TGTGCCAGCAGCTTAGTTCTCCAGACAAACTCTGGAAACACCATATATTTT
CDR3aa: CASSLVLQTNSGNTIYF

j_gene: TRBJ1-6
abundance: -
v_gene: TRBV28
d_gene: TRBD1
CDR3nt: TGTGCCACCCGGACAGGGAATAATTCACCCCTCCACTTT
CDR3aa: CATRTGNNSPLHF

j_gene: TRBJ1-5
abundance: -
v_gene: TRBV19
d_gene: -
CDR3nt: TGTGCCAGTGAGGGGGAACATCAGCCCCAGCATTTT
CDR3aa: CASEGEHQPQHF

j_gene: TRBJ1-1
abundance: once
v_gene: TRBV7-2
d_gene: TRBD1
CDR3nt: TGTGCCAGCAGCTCACTACAGGGGGCCTGGGACACTGAAGCTTTCTTT
CDR3aa: CASSSLQGAWDTEAFF

j_gene: TRBJ2-7
abundance: -
v_gene: TRBV12-3/TRBV12-4
d_gene: -
CDR3nt: TGTGCCAGCAGTTTGGGCCCAGCATGGGAGCAGTACTTC
CDR3aa: CASSLGPAWEQYF

j_gene: TRBJ2-1
abundance: -
v_gene: TRBV6-2/TRBV6-3
d_gene: -
CDR3nt: TGTGCCAGCAGTACTCATACCCTCACTAGCAGAAGAGGGTTCTTC
CDR3aa: CASSTHTLTSRRGFF

j_gene: TRBJ2-1
abundance: -
v_gene: TRBV4-2
d_gene: TRBD2
CDR3nt: TGTGCCAGCAGCCAAGATCCTAGCGGGGACTACAATGAGCAGTTCTTC
CDR3aa: CASSQDPSGDYNEQFF

j_gene: TRBJ2-3
abundance: -
v_gene: TRBV30
d_gene: -
CDR3nt: TGTGCCTGGAGTAACCCGGGACACACAGATACGCAGTATTTT
CDR3aa: CAWSNPGHTDTQYF

j_gene: TRBJ1-2
abundance: -
v_gene: TRBV29-1
d_gene: -
CDR3nt: TGCAGCGTACTTCCTCCAGCAGGGAGGGGATCCTATGGCTACACCTTC
CDR3aa: CSVLPPAGRGSYGYTF

j_gene: TRBJ2-2
abundance: once
v_gene: TRBV11-3
d_gene: TRBD1
CDR3nt: TGTGCCAGCAGTCGCGACGACGTGTCAGGGGGCACCGGGGAGCTGTTTTTT
CDR3aa: CASSRDDVSGGTGELFF

j_gene: TRBJ2-5
abundance: -
v_gene: TRBV29-1
d_gene: TRBD1
CDR3nt: TGCAGCGTTGTCGGAACAGGGGGGGAGACCCAGTACTTC
CDR3aa: CSVVGTGGETQYF

j_gene: TRBJ2-7
abundance: -
v_gene: TRBV7-8
d_gene: -
CDR3nt: TGTGCCAGCAGCTTAGATGGAGGGGCCTCCTACGAGCAGTACTTC
CDR3aa: CASSLDGGASYEQYF

j_gene: TRBJ1-1
abundance: -
v_gene: TRBV5-4
d_gene: TRBD1
CDR3nt: TGTGCCAGCAGCTTGGTCGGACAGGGCGACACTGAAGCTTTCTTT
CDR3aa: CASSLVGQGDTEAFF

j_gene: TRBJ1-3
abundance: -
v_gene: TRBV4-2
d_gene: -
CDR3nt: TGTGCCAGCAGCCAGGTCGGGGGCTCTGGAAACACCATATATTTT
CDR3aa: CASSQVGGSGNTIYF

j_gene: TRBJ2-6
abundance: -
v_gene: TRBV13
d_gene: TRBD1
CDR3nt: TGTGCCAGCAGCTTAGGGACAGGGATAGGGGCCAACGTCCTGACTTTC
CDR3aa: CASSLGTGIGANVLTF

j_gene: TRBJ2-7
abundance: -
v_gene: TRBV6-5
d_gene: -
CDR3nt: TGTGCCAGCAGTCCTCAGAGGGTAGGGGAGCAGTACTTC
CDR3aa: CASSPQRVGEQYF

j_gene: TRBJ2-3
abundance: -
v_gene: TRBV5-1
d_gene: -
CDR3nt: TGCGCCAGCAGCTACGGACAGATAACTAGCACAGATACGCAGTATTTT
CDR3aa: CASSYGQITSTDTQYF

j_gene: TRBJ2-3
abundance: -
v_gene: TRBV12-3/TRBV12-4
d_gene: -
CDR3nt: TGTGCCAGCAGTTTACGTGCAGATACGCAGTATTTT
CDR3aa: CASSLRADTQYF

j_gene: TRBJ2-7
abundance: few
v_gene: TRBV7-9
d_gene: -
CDR3nt: TGTGCCAGCAGCTTAGGACAGGGAGGAGGCGAGCAGTACTTC
CDR3aa: CASSLGQGGGEQYF

j_gene: TRBJ2-1
abundance: -
v_gene: TRBV5-1
d_gene: -
CDR3nt: TGCGCCAGCAGCTTCTGGCAATCCGTCTCCTACAATGAGCAGTTCTTC
CDR3aa: CASSFWQSVSYNEQFF

j_gene: TRBJ2-1
abundance: -
v_gene: TRBV28
d_gene: TRBD1
CDR3nt: TGTGCCAGCAGGGGGGACAGGGATCGGGTTGGGGATGAGCAGTTCTTC
CDR3aa: CASRGDRDRVGDEQFF

j_gene: TRBJ2-6
abundance: -
v_gene: TRBV27
d_gene: -
CDR3nt: TGTGCCAGCAGTGGAGGGGGGGGGACTGGGGCCAACGTCCTGACTTTC
CDR3aa: CASSGGGGTGANVLTF

j_gene: TRBJ1-2
abundance: once
v_gene: TRBV29-1
d_gene: -
CDR3nt: TGCAGCGTTGAAGGCTATCGCACCTATGGCTACACCTTC
CDR3aa: CSVEGYRTYGYTF

j_gene: TRBJ1-2
abundance: -
v_gene: TRBV7-2
d_gene: TRBD1
CDR3nt: TGTGCCAGCAGCTTAGAAACTGGTATGCAGGGGGCGCGGGGCTACACCTTC
CDR3aa: CASSLETGMQGARGYTF

j_gene: TRBJ1-2
abundance: -
v_gene: TRBV7-2
d_gene: -
CDR3nt: TGTGCCAGCAGCTTAGAACAGGGCCCCAGCTATGGCTACACCTTC
CDR3aa: CASSLEQGPSYGYTF

j_gene: TRBJ2-1
abundance: -
v_gene: TRBV1
d_gene: -
CDR3nt: TGCACCAGCAGCCAAGCGTATGGGGGAGGGCCGGGGTACAATGAGCAGTTCTTC
CDR3aa: CTSSQAYGGGPGYNEQFF

j_gene: TRBJ1-1
abundance: -
v_gene: TRBV7-9
d_gene: TRBD1
CDR3nt: TGTGCCAGCAGCTTAGTCATACAGGGGGCCACTGAAGCTTTCTTT
CDR3aa: CASSLVIQGATEAFF

j_gene: TRBJ2-7
abundance: -
v_gene: TRBV6-5
d_gene: -
CDR3nt: TGTGCCAGCACTGTCTCAACTAGTAGTATCTACGAGCAGTACTTC
CDR3aa: CASTVSTSSIYEQYF

j_gene: TRBJ1-4
abundance: -
v_gene: TRBV6-2/TRBV6-3
d_gene: -
CDR3nt: TGTGCCAGCAGTTACCAGTACAGTGTCGGGGAGAATGAAAAACTGTTTTTT
CDR3aa: CASSYQYSVGENEKLFF

j_gene: TRBJ2-5
abundance: -
v_gene: TRBV19
d_gene: -
CDR3nt: TGTGCCAGTAGTATAGGCCGGGACTACCAAGAGACCCAGTACTTC
CDR3aa: CASSIGRDYQETQYF

j_gene: TRBJ2-5
abundance: -
v_gene: TRBV6-6
d_gene: TRBD1
CDR3nt: TGTGCCAGCAGCCGGGACAGAGCTAAAGAGACCCAGTACTTC
CDR3aa: CASSRDRAKETQYF

j_gene: TRBJ1-6
abundance: -
v_gene: TRBV30
d_gene: TRBD1
CDR3nt: TGTGCCTGGAGTGGAGGGACAGGGAGCTCCTATAATTCACCCCTCCACTTT
CDR3aa: CAWSGGTGSSYNSPLHF

j_gene: TRBJ1-1
abundance: -
v_gene: TRBV7-2
d_gene: -
CDR3nt: TGTGCCAGCAGCCCCAGACAGATTCGGTATGGCGAAGCTTTCTTT
CDR3aa: CASSPRQIRYGEAFF

j_gene: TRBJ2-5
abundance: -
v_gene: TRBV5-1
d_gene: -
CDR3nt: TGCGCCAGCAGCTTGGTGGTAGCGGCGTACCAAGAGACCCAGTACTTC
CDR3aa: CASSLVVAAYQETQYF

j_gene: TRBJ2-2
abundance: -
v_gene: TRBV3-1/TRBV3-2
d_gene: TRBD2
CDR3nt: TGTGCCAGGACCCAGCGGGAGGACACCGGGGAGCTGTTTTTT
CDR3aa: CARTQREDTGELFF

j_gene: TRBJ2-1
abundance: -
v_gene: TRBV5-1
d_gene: TRBD2
CDR3nt: TGCGCCAGCAGCTTGGCTCCGATAGCGGGGCTGAACAATGAGCAGTTCTTC
CDR3aa: CASSLAPIAGLNNEQFF